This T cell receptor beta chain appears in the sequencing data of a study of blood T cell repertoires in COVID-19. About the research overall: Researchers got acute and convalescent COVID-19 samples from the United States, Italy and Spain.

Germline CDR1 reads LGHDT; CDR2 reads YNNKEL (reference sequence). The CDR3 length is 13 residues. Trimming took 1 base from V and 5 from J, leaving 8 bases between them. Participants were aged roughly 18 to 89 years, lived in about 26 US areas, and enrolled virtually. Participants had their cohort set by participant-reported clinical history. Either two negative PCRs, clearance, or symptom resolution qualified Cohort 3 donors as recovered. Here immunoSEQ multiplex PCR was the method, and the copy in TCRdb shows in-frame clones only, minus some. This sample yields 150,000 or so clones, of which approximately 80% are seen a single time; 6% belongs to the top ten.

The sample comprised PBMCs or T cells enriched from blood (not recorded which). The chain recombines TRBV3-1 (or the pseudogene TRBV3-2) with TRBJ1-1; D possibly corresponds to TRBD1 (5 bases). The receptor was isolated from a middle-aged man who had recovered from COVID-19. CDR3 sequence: CASSQGGGTEAFF. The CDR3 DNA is TGTGCCAGCAGCCAAGGGGGGGGGACTGAAGCTTTCTTT.